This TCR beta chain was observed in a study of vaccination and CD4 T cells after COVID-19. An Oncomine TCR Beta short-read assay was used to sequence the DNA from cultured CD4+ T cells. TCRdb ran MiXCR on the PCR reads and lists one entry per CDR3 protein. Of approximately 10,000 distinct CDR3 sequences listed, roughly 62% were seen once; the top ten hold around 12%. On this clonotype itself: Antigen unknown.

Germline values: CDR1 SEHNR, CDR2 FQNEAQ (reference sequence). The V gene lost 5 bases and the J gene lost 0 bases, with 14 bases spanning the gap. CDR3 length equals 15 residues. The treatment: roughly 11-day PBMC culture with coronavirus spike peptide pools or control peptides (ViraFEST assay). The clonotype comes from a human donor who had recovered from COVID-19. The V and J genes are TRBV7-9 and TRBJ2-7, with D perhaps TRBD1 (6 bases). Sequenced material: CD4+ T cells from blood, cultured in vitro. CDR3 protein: CASSLYQDSSYEQYF. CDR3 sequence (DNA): TGTGCCAGCAGCCTATACCAGGACAGCTCCTACGAGCAGTACTTC.